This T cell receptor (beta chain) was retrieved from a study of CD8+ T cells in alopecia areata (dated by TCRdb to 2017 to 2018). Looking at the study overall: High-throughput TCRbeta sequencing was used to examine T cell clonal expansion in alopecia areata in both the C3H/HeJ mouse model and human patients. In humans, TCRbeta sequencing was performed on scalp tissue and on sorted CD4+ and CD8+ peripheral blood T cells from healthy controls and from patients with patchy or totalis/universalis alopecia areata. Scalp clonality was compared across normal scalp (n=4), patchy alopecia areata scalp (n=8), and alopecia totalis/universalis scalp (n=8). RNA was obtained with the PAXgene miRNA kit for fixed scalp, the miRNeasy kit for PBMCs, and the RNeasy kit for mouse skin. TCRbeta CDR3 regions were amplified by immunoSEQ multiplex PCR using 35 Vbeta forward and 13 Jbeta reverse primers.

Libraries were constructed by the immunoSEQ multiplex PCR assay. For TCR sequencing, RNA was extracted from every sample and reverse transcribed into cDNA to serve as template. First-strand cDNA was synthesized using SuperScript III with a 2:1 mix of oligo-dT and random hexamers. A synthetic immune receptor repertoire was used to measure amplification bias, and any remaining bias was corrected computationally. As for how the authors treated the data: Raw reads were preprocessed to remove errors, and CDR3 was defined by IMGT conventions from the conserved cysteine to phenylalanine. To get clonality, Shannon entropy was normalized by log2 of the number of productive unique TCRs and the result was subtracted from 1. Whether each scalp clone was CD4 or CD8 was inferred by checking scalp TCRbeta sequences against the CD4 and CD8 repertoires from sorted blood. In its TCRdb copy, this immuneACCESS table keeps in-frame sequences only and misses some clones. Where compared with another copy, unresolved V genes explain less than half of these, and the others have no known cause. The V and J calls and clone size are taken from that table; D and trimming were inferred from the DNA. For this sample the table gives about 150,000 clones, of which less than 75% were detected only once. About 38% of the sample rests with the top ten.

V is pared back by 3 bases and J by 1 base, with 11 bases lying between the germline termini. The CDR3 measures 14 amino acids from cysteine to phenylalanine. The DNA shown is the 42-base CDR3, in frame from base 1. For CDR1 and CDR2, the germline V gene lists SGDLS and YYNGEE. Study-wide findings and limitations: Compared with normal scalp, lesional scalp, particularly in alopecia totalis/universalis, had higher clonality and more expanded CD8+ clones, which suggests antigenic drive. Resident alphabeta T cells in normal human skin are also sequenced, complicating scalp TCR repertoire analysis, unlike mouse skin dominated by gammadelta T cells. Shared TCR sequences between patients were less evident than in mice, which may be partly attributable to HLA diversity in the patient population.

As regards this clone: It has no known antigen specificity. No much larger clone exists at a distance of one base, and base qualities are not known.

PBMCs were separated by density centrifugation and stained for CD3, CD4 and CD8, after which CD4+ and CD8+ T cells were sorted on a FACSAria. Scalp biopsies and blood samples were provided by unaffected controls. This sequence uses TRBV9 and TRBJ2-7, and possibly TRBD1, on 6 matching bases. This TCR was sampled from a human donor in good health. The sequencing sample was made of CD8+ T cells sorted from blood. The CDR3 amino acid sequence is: CASSAPGQSYEQYF. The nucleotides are TGTGCCAGCAGCGCCCCAGGACAGTCCTACGAGCAGTACTTC.